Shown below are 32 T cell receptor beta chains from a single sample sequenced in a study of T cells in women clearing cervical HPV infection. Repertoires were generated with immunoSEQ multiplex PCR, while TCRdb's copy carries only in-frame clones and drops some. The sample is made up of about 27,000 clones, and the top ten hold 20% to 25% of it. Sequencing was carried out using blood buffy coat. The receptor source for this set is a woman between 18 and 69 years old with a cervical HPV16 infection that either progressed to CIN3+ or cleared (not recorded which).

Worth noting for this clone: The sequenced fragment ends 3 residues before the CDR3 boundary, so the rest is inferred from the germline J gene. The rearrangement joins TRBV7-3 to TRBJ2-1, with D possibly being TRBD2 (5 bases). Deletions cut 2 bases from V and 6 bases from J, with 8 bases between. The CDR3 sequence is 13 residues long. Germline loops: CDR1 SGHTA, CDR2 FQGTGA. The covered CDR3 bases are TGTGCCAGCAGCTTAGGGCTAGCCAATGAG. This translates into CASSLGLANE. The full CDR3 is CASSLGLANEQFF. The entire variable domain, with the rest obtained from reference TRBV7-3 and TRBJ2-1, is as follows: GAGVSQTPSNKVTEKGKYVELRCDPISGHTALYWYRQSLGQGPEFLIYFQGTGAADDSGLPNDRFFAVRPEGSVSTLKIQRTERGDSAVYLCASSLGLANEQFFGPGTRLTVL.

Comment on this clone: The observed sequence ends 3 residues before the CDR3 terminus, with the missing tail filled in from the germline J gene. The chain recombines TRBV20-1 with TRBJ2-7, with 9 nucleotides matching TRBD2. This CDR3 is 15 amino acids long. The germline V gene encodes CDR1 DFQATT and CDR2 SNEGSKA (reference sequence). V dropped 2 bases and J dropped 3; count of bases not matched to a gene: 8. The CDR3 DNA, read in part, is TGCAGTGCTAGACCGATTAGCGGGAGAAACTACGAG. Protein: CSARPISGRNYE. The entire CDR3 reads CSARPISGRNYEQYF.

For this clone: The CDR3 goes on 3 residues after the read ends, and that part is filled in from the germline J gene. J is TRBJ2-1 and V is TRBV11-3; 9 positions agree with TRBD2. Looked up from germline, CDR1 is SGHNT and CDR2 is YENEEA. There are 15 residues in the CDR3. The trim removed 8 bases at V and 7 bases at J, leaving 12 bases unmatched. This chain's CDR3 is CASVSREGLSNEQFF. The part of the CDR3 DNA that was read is TGTGCCAGCGTATCGCGGGAGGGCCTATCAAATGAG.

CDR3 protein: CSAGTVSTDTQYF. The part of the CDR3 DNA that was read is TGCAGTGCTGGGACAGTTAGCACAGATACG. The chain joins TRBV20-1 to TRBJ2-3, with TRBD1 matching over 7 bases. The read ends 3 residues early relative to the CDR3; the germline J gene fills the gap. The CDR3 spans 13 residues. The V gene end was trimmed by 5 bases and the J gene end by 0 bases; junction bases not matched to a gene: 2. The V gene's germline CDR1 is DFQATT and CDR2 SNEGSKA (reference sequence).

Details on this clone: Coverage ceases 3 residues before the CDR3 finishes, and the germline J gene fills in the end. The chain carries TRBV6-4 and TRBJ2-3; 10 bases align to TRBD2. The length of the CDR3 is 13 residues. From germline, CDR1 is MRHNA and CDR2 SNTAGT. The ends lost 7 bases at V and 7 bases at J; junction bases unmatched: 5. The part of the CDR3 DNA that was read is TGTGCCAGCAAGGAGCGGGAGGGAAATACG. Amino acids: CASKEREGNT. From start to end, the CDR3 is CASKEREGNTQYF.

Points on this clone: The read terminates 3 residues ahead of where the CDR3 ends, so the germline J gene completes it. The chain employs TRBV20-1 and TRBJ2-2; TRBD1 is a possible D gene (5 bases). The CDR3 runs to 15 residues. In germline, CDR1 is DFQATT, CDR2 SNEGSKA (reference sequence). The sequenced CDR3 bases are TGCAGTGCTAGGGTAGACAGCTCCTATAATTCACCG. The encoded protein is CSARVDSSYNSP. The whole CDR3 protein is CSARVDSSYNSPLFF.

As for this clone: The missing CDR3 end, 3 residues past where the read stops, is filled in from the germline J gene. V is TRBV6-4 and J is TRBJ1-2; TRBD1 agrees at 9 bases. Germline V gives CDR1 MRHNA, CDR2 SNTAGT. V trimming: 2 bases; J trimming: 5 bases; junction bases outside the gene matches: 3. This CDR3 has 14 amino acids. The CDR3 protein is CASSDGTGKYGYTF. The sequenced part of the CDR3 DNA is TGTGCCAGCAGTGACGGGACAGGGAAATATGGC.

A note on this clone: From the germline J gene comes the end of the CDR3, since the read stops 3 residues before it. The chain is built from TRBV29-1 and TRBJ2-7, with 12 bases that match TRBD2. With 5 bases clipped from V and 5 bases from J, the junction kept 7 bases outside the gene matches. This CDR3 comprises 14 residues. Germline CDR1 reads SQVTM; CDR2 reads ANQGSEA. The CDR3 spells CSVLAGGPIHEQYF. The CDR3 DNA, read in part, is TGCAGCGTTCTAGCGGGAGGGCCTATCCACGAG.

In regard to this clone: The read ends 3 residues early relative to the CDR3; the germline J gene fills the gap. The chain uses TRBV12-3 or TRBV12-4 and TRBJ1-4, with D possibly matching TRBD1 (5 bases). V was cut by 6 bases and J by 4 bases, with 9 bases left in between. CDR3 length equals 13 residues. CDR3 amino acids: CASRRGLNEKLFF. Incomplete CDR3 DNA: TGTGCCAGCAGGAGGGGCCTTAATGAAAAA.

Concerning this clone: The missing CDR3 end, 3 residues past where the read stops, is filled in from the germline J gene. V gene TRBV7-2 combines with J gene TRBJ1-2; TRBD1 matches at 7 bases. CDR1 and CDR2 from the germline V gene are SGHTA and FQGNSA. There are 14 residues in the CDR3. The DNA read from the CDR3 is TGTGCCAGCAGCTCAGACAGGGCGAGAGGAGGC. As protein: CASSSDRARGG. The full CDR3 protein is CASSSDRARGGYTF.

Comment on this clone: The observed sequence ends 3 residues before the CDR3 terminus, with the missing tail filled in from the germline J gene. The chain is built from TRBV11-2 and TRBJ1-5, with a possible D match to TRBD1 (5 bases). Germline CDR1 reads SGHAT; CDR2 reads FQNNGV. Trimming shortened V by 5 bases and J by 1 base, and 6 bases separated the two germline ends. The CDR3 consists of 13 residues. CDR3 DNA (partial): TGTGCCAGCAGCGCAGGGAGCAATCAGCCC. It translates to CASSAGSNQP. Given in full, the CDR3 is CASSAGSNQPQHF.

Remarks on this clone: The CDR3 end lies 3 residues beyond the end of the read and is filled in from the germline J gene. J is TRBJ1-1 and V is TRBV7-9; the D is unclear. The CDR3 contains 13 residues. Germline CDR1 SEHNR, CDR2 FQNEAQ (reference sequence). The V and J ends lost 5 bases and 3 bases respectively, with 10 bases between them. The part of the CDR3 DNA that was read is TGTGCCAGCAGCCTGTCTTCGGACACTGAA. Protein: CASSLSSDTE. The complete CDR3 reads CASSLSSDTEAFF. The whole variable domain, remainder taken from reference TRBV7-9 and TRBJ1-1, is DTGVSQNPRHKITKRGQNVTFRCDPISEHNRLYWYRQTLGQGPEFLTYFQNEAQLEKSRLLSDRFSAERPKGSFSTLEIQRTEQGDSAMYLCASSLSSDTEAFFGQGTRLTVV.

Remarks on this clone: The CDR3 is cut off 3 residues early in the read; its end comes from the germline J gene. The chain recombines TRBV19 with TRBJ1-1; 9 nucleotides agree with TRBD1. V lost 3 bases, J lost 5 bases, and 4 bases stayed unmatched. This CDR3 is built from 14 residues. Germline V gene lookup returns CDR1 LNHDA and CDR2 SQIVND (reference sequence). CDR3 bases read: TGTGCCAGTAGTATTTTTGGGACAGGGACTGAA. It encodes CASSIFGTGTE. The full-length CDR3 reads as CASSIFGTGTEAFF.

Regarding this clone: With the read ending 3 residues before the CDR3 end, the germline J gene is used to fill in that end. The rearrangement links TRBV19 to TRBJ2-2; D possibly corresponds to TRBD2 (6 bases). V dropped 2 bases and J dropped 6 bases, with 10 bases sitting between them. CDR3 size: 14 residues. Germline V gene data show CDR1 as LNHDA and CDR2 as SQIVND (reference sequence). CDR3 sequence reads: CASSISPGAGELFF. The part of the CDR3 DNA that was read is TGTGCCAGTAGTATATCCCCGGGGGCCGGGGAG.

CDR3 DNA (partial): TGCAGTGCTAGGGTAGACAGCTCCTATAATTCACCA. It encodes CSARVDSSYNSP. The entire CDR3 protein reads CSARVDSSYNSPLFF. The chain joins TRBV20-1 to TRBJ1-4; perhaps TRBD1 as D (5 bases). The CDR3 extends 3 residues past the end of the read, so its final part is completed from the germline J gene. Germline CDR1 reads DFQATT; CDR2 reads SNEGSKA (reference sequence). CDR3 size: 15 residues.

The CDR3 loop is CASSRTGNFDYGYTF. CDR3 DNA, as far as it was read: TGTGCCAGCAGCCGGACAGGGAATTTTGACTATGGC. V usage is TRBV7-2 and J usage is TRBJ1-2, with 8 positions matching TRBD1. The read gets to within 3 residues of the CDR3 end, and the germline J gene fills in the rest. J was trimmed by 3 bases and V by 5 bases; bases with no gene match: 8. CDR1 is SGHTA and CDR2 is FQGNSA in the germline V gene. CDR3 length: 15 residues.

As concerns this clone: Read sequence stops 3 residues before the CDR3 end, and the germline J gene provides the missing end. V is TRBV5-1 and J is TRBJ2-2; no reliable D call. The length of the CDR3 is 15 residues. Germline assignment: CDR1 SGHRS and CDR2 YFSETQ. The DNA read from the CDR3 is TGCGCCAGCAGCTTATGGCAGGCGCTCGAAACACCG. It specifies CASSLWQALETP. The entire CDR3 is CASSLWQALETPLFF.

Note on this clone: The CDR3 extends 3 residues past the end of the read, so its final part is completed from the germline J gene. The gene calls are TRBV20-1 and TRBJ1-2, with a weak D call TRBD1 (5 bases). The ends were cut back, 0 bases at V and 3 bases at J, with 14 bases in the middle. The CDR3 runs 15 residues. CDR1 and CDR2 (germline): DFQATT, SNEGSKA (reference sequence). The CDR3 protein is CSARDNQGFDYGYTF. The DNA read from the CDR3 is TGCAGTGCTAGAGATAATCAGGGCTTCGACTATGGC.

CDR3 bases read: TGCGCCAGCAGCCCGGAAGGGGGAAACTATGGC. It translates to CASSPEGGNYG. The complete CDR3 sequence is CASSPEGGNYGYTF. V and J are TRBV5-1 and TRBJ1-2, with D possibly matching TRBD1 (6 bases). With the read ending 3 residues before the CDR3 end, the germline J gene is used to fill in that end. Germline CDR1 reads SGHRS; CDR2 reads YFSETQ. The V end lost 4 bases, the J end lost 2 bases, and 12 bases lay between the germline ends. The CDR3 length is 14 residues.

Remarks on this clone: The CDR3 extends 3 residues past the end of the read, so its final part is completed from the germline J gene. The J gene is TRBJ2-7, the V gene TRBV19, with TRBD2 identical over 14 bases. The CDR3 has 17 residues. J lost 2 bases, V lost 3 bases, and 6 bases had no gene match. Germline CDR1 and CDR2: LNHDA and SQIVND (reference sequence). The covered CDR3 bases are TGTGCCAGTAGTATTCCGGGACTAGCGGGAGTTCCCTACGAG. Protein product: CASSIPGLAGVPYE. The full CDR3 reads CASSIPGLAGVPYEQYF.

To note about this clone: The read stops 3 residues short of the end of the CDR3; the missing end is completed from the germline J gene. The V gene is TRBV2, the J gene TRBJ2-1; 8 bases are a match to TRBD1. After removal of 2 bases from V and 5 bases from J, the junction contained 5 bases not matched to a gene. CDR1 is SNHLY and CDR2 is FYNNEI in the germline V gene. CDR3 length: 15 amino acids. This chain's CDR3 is CASSEWGQDDNEQFF. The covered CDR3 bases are TGTGCCAGCAGTGAATGGGGACAGGACGACAATGAG.

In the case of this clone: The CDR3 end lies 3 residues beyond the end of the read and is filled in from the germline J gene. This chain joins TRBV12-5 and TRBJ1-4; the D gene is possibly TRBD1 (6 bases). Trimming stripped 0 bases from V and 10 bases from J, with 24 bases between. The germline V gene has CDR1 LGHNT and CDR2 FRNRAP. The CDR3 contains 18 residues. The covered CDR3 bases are TGTGCTAGTGGTTTGGTAGTCGCAAACAGGGCGTTCATCGGAAAA. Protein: CASGLVVANRAFIGK. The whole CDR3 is CASGLVVANRAFIGKLFF.

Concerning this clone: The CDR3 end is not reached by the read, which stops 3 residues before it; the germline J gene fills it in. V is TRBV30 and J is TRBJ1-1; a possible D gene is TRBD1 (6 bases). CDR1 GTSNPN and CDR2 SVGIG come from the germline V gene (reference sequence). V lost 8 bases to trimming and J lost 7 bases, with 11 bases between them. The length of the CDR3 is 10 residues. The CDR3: CAAWGHEAFF. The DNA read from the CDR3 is TGTGCCGCCTGGGGGCATGAA.

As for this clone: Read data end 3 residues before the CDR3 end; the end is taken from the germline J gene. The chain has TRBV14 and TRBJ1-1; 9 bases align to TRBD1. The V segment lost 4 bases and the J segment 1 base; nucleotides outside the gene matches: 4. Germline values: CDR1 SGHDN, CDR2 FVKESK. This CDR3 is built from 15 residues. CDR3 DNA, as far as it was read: TGTGCCAGCAGCCTCCAGACAGGGGGGAACACTGAA. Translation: CASSLQTGGNTE. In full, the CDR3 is CASSLQTGGNTEAFF.

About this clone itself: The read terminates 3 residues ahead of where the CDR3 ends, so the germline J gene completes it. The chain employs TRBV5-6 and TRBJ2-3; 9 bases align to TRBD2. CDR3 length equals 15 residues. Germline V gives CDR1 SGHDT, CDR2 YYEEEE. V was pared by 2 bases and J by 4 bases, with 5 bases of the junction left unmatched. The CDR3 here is CASSFAGGPPDTQYF. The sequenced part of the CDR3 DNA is TGTGCCAGCAGCTTCGCGGGAGGGCCTCCAGATACG.

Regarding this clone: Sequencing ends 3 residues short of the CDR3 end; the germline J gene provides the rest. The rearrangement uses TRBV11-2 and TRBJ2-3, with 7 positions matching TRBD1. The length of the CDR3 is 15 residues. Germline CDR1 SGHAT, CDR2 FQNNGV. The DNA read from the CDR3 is TGTGCCAGCAGCCTGGGACAGCCAGGACAAGAGACG. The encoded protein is CASSLGQPGQET. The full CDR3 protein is CASSLGQPGQETQYF. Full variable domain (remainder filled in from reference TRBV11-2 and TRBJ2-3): EAGVAQSPRYKIIEKRQSVAFWCNPISGHATLYWYQQILGQGPKLLIQFQNNGVVDDSQLPKDRFSAERLKGVDSTLKIQPAKLEDSAVYLCASSLGQPGQETQYFGPGTRLTVL.

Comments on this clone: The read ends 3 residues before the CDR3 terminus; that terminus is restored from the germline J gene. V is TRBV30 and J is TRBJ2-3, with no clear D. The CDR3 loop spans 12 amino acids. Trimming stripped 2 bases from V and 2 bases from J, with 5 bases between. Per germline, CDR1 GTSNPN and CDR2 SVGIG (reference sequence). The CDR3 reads CAWSIYTDTQYF. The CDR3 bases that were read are TGTGCCTGGAGTATCTACACAGATACG.

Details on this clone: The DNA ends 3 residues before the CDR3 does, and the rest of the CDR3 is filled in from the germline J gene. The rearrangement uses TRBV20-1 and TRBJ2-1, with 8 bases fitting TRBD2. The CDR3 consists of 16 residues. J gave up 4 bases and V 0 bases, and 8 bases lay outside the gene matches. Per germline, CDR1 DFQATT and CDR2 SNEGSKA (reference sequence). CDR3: CSARDPGGRPYNEQFF. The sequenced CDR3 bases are TGCAGTGCTAGAGACCCCGGCGGGAGGCCTTACAATGAG.

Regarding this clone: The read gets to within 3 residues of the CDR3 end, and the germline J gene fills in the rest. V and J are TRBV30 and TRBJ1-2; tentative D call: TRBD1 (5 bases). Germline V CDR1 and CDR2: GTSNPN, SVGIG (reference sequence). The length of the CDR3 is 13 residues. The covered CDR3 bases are TGTGCCTGGAGTGGGGGGGGTAGGGGAGGC. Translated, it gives CAWSGGGRGG. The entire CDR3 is CAWSGGGRGGYTF.

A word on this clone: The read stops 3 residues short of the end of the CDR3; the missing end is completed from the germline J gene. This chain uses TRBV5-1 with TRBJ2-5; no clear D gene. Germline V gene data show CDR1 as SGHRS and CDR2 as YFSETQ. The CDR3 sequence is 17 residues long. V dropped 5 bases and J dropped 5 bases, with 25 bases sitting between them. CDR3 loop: CASRPRPPGSQQETQYF. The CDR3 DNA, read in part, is TGCGCCAGCAGACCCAGACCTCCCGGGTCCCAGCAGGAGACC.

CDR3 amino acids: CAWGDRRAGWFAEAFF. The DNA read from the CDR3 is TGTGCCTGGGGGGATCGGCGGGCGGGTTGGTTCGCTGAA. V is TRBV30 and J is TRBJ1-1; no definite D call. The missing CDR3 end, 3 residues past where the read stops, is filled in from the germline J gene. With 5 bases removed from V and 6 bases from J, the gap between germline ends came to 25 bases. Looked up from germline, CDR1 is GTSNPN and CDR2 is SVGIG (reference sequence). The CDR3 loop spans 16 amino acids.

Incomplete CDR3 DNA: TGTGCCAGCAGCCTTAGAGCGGGAGCATCCTACGAG. Translation gives CASSLRAGASYE. The full CDR3 protein is CASSLRAGASYEQYF. The chain joins TRBV11-3 to TRBJ2-7, with 8 bases fitting TRBD2. The sequence runs out 3 residues before the end of the CDR3; the remainder is reconstructed from the germline J gene. V gave up 5 bases and J gave up 1 base; unmatched junction bases: 7. This CDR3 is built from 15 residues. The germline gives CDR1 SGHNT, CDR2 YENEEA.